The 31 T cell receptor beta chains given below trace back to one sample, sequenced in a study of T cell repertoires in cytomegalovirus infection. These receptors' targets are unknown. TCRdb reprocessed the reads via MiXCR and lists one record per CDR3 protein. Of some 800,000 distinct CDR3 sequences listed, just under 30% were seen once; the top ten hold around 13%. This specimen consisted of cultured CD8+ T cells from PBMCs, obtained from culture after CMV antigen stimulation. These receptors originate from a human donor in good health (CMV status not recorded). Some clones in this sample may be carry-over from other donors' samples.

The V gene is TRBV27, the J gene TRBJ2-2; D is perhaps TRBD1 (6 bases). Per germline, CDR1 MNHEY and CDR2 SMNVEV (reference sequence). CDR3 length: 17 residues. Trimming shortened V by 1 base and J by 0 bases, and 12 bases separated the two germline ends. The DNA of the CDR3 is TGTGCCAGCAGTTTATTGGTGGGACAACCGAACACCGGGGAGCTGTTTTTT. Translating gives CASSLLVGQPNTGELFF.

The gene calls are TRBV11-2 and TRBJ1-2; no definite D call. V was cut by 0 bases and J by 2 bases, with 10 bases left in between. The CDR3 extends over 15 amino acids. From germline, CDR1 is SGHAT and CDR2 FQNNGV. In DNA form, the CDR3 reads TGTGCCAGCAGCTTAGATGTGGGAGGCAACTATGGCTACACCTTC. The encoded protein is CASSLDVGGNYGYTF.

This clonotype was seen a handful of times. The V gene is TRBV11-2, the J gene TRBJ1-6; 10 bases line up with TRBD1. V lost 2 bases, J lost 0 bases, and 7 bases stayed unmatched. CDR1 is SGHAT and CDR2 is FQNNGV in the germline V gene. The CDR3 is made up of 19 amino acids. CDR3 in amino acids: CASSLTGQGFSSYNSPLHF. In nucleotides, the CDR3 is TGTGCCAGCAGCTTAACGGGACAGGGGTTTAGCTCCTATAATTCACCCCTCCACTTT.

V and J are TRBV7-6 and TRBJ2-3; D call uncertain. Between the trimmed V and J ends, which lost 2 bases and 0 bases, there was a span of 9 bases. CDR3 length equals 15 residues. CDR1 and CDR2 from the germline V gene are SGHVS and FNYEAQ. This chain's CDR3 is CASSLNPVSTDTQYF. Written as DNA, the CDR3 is TGTGCCAGCAGCTTAAACCCGGTTAGCACAGATACGCAGTATTTT.

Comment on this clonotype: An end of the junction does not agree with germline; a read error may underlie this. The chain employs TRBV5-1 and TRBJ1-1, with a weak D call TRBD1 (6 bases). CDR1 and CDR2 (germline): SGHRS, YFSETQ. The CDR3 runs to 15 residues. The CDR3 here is CASSLGGGSFLEAFF. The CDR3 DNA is TGCGCCAGCAGTTTGGGGGGGGGCTCTTTTCTGGAAGCTTTCTTT.

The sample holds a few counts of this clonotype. This CDR3 is CASSIELINEKLFF. The CDR3 DNA is TGTGCCAGTAGTATAGAACTGATTAATGAAAAACTGTTTTTT. The chain joins TRBV19 to TRBJ1-4, with D unresolved. The V gene's germline CDR1 is LNHDA and CDR2 SQIVND (reference sequence). V gave up 0 bases and J gave up 4 bases, with 6 bases separating them. This CDR3 comprises 14 residues.

The CDR3 region is CAISEWGDEQFF. The CDR3 nucleotides read TGTGCCATCAGTGAATGGGGAGATGAGCAGTTCTTC. V gene TRBV10-3 combines with J gene TRBJ2-1, with D maybe TRBD2 (5 bases). Germline assignment: CDR1 ENHRY and CDR2 SYGVKD. The CDR3 has 12 amino acids. Trimming took off 3 bases at V and 8 bases at J, with 8 bases between the two ends.

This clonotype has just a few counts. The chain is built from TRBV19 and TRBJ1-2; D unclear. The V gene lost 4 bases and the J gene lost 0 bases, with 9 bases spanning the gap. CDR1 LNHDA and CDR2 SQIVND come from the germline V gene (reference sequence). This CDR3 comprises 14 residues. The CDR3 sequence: CASSRASTNYGYTF. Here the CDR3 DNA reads TGTGCCAGTAGTAGGGCCAGTACTAACTATGGCTACACCTTC.

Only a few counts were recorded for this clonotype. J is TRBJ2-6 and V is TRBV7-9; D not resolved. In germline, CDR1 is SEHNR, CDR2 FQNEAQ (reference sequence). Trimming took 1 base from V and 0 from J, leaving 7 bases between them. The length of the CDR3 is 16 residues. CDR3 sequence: CASSLGGYSGANVLTF. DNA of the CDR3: TGTGCCAGCAGCTTAGGCGGATACTCTGGGGCCAACGTCCTGACTTTC.

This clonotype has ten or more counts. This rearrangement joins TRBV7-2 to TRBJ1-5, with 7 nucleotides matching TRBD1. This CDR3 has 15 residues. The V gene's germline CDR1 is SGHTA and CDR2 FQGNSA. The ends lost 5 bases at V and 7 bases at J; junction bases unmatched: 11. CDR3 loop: CASSLLRQGWQPQHF. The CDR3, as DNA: TGTGCCAGCAGCCTCCTCCGACAGGGTTGGCAGCCCCAGCATTTT. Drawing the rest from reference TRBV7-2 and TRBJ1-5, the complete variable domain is GAGVSQSPSNKVTEKGKDVELRCDPISGHTALYWYRQSLGQGLEFLIYFQGNSAPDKSGLPSDRFSAERTGGSVSTLTIQRTQQEDSAVYLCASSLLRQGWQPQHFGDGTRLSIL.

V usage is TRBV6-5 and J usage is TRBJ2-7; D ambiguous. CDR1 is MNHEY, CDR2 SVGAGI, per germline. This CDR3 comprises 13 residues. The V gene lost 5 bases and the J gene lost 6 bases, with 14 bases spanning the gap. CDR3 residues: CASSRGPWGEQYV. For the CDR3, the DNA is TGTGCCAGCAGTCGAGGACCGTGGGGCGAGCAGTACGTC.

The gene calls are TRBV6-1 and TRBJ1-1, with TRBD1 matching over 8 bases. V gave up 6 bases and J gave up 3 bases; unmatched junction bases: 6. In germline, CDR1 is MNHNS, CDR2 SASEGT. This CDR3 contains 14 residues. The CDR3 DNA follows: TGTGCCAGCAGCCTGGACAGGGAGTACACTGAAGCTTTCTTT. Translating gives CASSLDREYTEAFF.

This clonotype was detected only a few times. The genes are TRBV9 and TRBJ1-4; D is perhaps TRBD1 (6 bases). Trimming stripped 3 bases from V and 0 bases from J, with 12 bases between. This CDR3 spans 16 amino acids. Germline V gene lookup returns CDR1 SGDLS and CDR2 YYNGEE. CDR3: CASSAMDRPTNEKLFF. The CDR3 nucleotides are TGTGCCAGCAGCGCAATGGACAGACCAACTAATGAAAAACTGTTTTTT.

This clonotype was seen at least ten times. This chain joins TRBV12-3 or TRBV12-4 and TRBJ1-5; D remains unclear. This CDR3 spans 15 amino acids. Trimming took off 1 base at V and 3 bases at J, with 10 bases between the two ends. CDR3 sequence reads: CASSLGLIDNQPQHF. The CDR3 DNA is TGTGCCAGCAGTTTAGGCCTGATTGACAATCAGCCCCAGCATTTT.

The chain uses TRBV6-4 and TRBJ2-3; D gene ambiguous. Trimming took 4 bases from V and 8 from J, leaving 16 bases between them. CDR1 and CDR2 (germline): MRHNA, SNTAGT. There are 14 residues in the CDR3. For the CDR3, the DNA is TGTGCCAGCAGTGCTGGGTTGGATACCGCTACGCAGTATTTT. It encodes CASSAGLDTATQYF.

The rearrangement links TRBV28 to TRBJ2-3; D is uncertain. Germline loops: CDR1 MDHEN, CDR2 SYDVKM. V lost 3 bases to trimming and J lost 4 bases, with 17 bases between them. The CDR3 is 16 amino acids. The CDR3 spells CASSLVGITVPDTQYF. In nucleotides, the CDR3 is TGTGCCAGCAGTTTGGTAGGGATAACCGTACCAGATACGCAGTATTTT. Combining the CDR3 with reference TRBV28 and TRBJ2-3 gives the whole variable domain DVKVTQSSRYLVKRTGEKVFLECVQDMDHENMFWYRQDPGLGLRLIYFSYDVKMKEKGDIPEGYSVSREKKERFSLILESASTNQTSMYLCASSLVGITVPDTQYFGPGTRLTVL.

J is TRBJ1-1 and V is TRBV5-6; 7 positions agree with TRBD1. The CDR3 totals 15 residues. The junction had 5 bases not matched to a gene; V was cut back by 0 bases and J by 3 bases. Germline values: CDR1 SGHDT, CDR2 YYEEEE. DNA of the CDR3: TGTGCCAGCAGCTTGGGAGACAGGGTTTACACTGAAGCTTTCTTT. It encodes CASSLGDRVYTEAFF.

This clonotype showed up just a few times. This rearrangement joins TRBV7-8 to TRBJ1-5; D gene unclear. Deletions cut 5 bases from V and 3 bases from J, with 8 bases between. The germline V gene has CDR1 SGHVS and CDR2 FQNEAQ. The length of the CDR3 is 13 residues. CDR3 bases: TGTGCCAGCAGCCCCGCTCCCAATCAGCCCCAGCATTTT. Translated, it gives CASSPAPNQPQHF.

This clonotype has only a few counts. CDR3 sequence (DNA): TGTGCCAGCAGTTTAGGAACAGCAAGGGGCTACACCTTC. It translates to CASSLGTARGYTF. V usage is TRBV12-3 or TRBV12-4 and J usage is TRBJ1-2; unclear D gene. V was pared by 1 base and J by 8 bases, with 11 bases between. The CDR3 has 13 residues.

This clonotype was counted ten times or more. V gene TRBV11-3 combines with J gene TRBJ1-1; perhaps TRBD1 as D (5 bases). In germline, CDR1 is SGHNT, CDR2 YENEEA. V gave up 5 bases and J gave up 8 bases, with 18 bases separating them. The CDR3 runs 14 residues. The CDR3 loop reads CASSPGGGGKEAFF. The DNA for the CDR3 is TGTGCCAGCAGCCCTGGGGGGGGAGGCAAGGAAGCTTTCTTT.

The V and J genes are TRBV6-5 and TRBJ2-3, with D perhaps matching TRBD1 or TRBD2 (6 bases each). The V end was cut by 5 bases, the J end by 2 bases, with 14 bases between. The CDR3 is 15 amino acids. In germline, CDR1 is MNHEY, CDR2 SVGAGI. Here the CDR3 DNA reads TGTGCCAGCAGTAACGGGGGCCCCCCCACAGATACGCAGTATTTT. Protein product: CASSNGGPPTDTQYF.

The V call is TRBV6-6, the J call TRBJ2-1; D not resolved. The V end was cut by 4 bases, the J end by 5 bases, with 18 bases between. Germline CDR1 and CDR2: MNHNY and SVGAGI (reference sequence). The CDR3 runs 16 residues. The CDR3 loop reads CASSFSRTRSNNEQFF. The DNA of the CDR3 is TGTGCCAGCAGTTTTTCTCGGACGAGGTCGAACAATGAGCAGTTCTTC.

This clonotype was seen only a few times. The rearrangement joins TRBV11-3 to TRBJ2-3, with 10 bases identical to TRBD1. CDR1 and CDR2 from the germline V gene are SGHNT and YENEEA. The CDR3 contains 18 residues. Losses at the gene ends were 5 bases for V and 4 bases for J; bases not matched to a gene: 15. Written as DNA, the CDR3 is TGTGCCAGCAGCCCGGGACAGGGGAGATTCCCCGATCCAGATACGCAGTATTTT. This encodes CASSPGQGRFPDPDTQYF. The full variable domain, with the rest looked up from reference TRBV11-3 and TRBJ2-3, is EAGVVQSPRYKIIEKKQPVAFWCNPISGHNTLYWYLQNLGQGPELLIRYENEEAVDDSQLPKDRFSAERLKGVDSTLKIQPAELGDSAVYLCASSPGQGRFPDPDTQYFGPGTRLTVL.

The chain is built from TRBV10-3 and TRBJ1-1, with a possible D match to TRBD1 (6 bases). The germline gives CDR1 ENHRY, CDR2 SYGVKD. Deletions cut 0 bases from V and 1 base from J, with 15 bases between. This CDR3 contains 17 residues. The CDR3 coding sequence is TGTGCCATCAGTGAGTCCGGGGGCACCGCGACGAACACTGAAGCTTTCTTT. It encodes CAISESGGTATNTEAFF.

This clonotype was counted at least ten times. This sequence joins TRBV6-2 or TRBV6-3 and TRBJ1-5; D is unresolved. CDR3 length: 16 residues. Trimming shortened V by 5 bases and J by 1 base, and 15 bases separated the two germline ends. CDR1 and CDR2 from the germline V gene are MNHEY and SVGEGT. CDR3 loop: CASSPGSGLSNQPQHF. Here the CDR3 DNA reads TGTGCCAGCAGTCCTGGGTCGGGCCTGAGCAATCAGCCCCAGCATTTT.

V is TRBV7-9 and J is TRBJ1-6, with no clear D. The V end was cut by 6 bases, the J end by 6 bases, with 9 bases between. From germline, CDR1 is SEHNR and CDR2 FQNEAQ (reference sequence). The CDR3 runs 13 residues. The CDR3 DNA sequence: TGTGCCAGCAGTCCCTCGGGTAATTCACCCCTCCACTTT. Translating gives CASSPSGNSPLHF.

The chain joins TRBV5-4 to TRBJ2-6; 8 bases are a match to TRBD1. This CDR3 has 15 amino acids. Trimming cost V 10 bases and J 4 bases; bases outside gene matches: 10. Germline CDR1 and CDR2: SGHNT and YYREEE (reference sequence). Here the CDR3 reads CAWTGIGYGANVLTF. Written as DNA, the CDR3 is TGTGCCTGGACAGGGATCGGCTACGGGGCCAACGTCCTGACTTTC.

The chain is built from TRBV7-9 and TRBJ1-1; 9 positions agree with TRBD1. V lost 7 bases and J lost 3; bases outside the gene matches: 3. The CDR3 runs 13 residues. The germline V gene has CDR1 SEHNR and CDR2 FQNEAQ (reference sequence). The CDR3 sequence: CASNRQGDTEAFF. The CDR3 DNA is TGTGCCAGCAACCGACAGGGGGACACTGAAGCTTTCTTT.

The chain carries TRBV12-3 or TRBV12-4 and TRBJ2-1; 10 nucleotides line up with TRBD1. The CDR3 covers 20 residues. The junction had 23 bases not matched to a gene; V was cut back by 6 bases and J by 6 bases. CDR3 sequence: CASRQPGQGCRGDISNEQFF. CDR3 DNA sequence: TGTGCCAGCAGGCAGCCGGGACAGGGGTGTAGGGGGGACATCAGCAATGAGCAGTTCTTC.

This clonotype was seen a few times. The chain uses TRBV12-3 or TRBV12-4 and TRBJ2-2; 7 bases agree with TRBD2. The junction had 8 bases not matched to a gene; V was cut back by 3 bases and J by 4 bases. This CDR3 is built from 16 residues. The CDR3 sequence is CASSFGVGGGTGELFF. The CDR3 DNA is TGTGCCAGCAGTTTTGGTGTGGGGGGGGGCACCGGGGAGCTGTTTTTT.

CDR3 DNA sequence: TGTGCCAGCAGCTCGGGAGGGGTTATTAACACTGAAGCTTTCTTT. It yields the protein CASSSGGVINTEAFF. The rearrangement links TRBV13 to TRBJ1-1; D might be TRBD1 (5 bases). This CDR3 has 15 residues. Germline assignment: CDR1 PRHDT and CDR2 FYEKMQ (reference sequence). Trimming took 4 bases from V and 2 from J, leaving 14 bases between them.